The 28 T cell receptor beta chains below all came from one sample that was sequenced in a study of T cell responses to AZD1222 COVID-19 vaccine. The repertoire was sequenced with immunoSEQ multiplex PCR; TCRdb's copy has only in-frame clones and lacks some. Of about 130,000 clones detected, around 92% appear once; the ten largest clones hold around 1.9%. This material consisted of peripheral blood, taken 28 days after the second AZD1222 dose. All receptors come from an adult who received the AZD1222 COVID-19 vaccine.

This clone appeared a single time. The rearrangement joins TRBV28 to TRBJ2-1; 8 bases are a match to TRBD1. The germline gives CDR1 MDHEN, CDR2 SYDVKM. This CDR3 is built from 14 residues. J gave up 1 base and V 8 bases, and 4 bases lay outside the gene matches. The CDR3 here is CASQGAQSYNEQFF. The DNA of the CDR3 is TGTGCCAGCCAGGGGGCCCAATCCTACAATGAGCAGTTCTTC.

The V and J genes are TRBV10-3 and TRBJ2-7; D is possibly TRBD1 or TRBD2 (5 bases each). The germline V gene has CDR1 ENHRY and CDR2 SYGVKD. The CDR3 loop spans 14 amino acids. Trimming shortened V by 10 bases and J by 0 bases, and 16 bases separated the two germline ends. CDR3 protein: CATRGFRDSYEQYV. The DNA of the CDR3 is TGTGCCACCCGGGGCTTTAGGGACTCCTACGAGCAGTACGTC.

This clone was detected only once. The gene calls are TRBV19 and TRBJ1-5; D might be TRBD1 (6 bases). The CDR3 consists of 15 residues. Germline V gives CDR1 LNHDA, CDR2 SQIVND (reference sequence). V lost 6 bases and J lost 2, with 14 bases in between. CDR3 sequence reads: CASRPTGLGNQPQHF. CDR3 nucleotides: TGTGCCAGTAGACCTACAGGGTTGGGCAATCAGCCCCAGCATTTT.

The J gene is TRBJ2-4, the V gene TRBV15, with TRBD2 matching 10 bases. There are 17 residues in the CDR3. The V gene end was trimmed by 0 bases and the J gene end by 6 bases; junction bases not matched to a gene: 8. Per germline, CDR1 LNHNV and CDR2 YYDKDF (reference sequence). The CDR3 protein is CATSREKSGRAGNIQYF. CDR3 DNA sequence: TGTGCCACCAGCAGAGAGAAGAGCGGGAGGGCCGGAAACATTCAGTACTTC.

The V gene is TRBV5-1, the J gene TRBJ1-1; D possibly corresponds to TRBD1 (6 bases). There are 12 residues in the CDR3. The germline V and J ends were trimmed by 3 bases and 5 bases, with 8 bases remaining between them. CDR1 and CDR2 (germline): SGHRS, YFSETQ. CDR3 sequence (DNA): TGCGCCAGCAGCTCCGGACAGACTGAAGCTTTCTTT. Its translation is CASSSGQTEAFF.

The gene calls are TRBV2 and TRBJ1-2; 9 positions agree with TRBD1. With V trimmed by 6 bases and J by 2 bases, 4 bases remained unmatched. CDR1 and CDR2 from the germline V gene are SNHLY and FYNNEI. This CDR3 comprises 14 residues. CDR3 sequence (DNA): TGTGCCAGCAGGGGGACAGGGTGGAACTATGGCTACACCTTC. This gives the protein CASRGTGWNYGYTF.

The rearrangement uses TRBV4-1 and TRBJ1-2, with D possibly TRBD1 on 6 matching bases. The CDR3 sequence is 15 residues long. From germline, CDR1 is MGHRA and CDR2 YSYEKL. Deletions cut 3 bases from V and 3 bases from J, with 14 bases between. The CDR3 region has the DNA TGCGCCAGCAGCCATGGGGGCTGGATAGACTATGGCTACACCTTC. Its translation is CASSHGGWIDYGYTF.

The chain couples TRBV6-1 to TRBJ1-3; no clear D. This CDR3 has 14 amino acids. The V end lost 6 bases, the J end lost 0 bases, and 9 bases lay between the germline ends. Germline CDR1 reads MNHNS; CDR2 reads SASEGT. CDR3 sequence reads: CASSPGNSGNTIYF. DNA of the CDR3: TGTGCCAGCAGCCCGGGGAACTCTGGAAACACCATATATTTT.

The chain is built from TRBV28 and TRBJ1-2; 7 nucleotides agree with TRBD1. V lost 6 bases to trimming and J lost 7 bases; unmatched junction nucleotides: 17. This CDR3 has 16 residues. Germline V CDR1 and CDR2: MDHEN, SYDVKM. The CDR3 reads CASSPLGAGQSPGYTF. The CDR3 coding sequence is TGTGCCAGCAGCCCACTCGGTGCGGGACAGTCGCCTGGCTACACCTTC.

The chain carries TRBV5-1 and TRBJ2-3; D is undetermined. Germline CDR1 SGHRS, CDR2 YFSETQ. The ends were cut back, 5 bases at V and 0 bases at J, with 10 bases in the middle. This CDR3 contains 14 residues. The CDR3 protein is CASRTASSTDTQYF. Here the CDR3 DNA reads TGCGCCAGCAGGACTGCCTCTAGCACAGATACGCAGTATTTT.

The rearrangement uses TRBV3-1 (or the pseudogene TRBV3-2) and TRBJ1-6; D remains ambiguous. V was trimmed by 0 bases and J by 8 bases, leaving 5 bases between them. Germline values: CDR1 LGHDT, CDR2 YNNKEL (reference sequence). The CDR3 runs 13 residues. CDR3 nucleotide sequence: TGTGCCAGCAGCCAAGATGGGTATTCACCCCTCCACTTT. It yields the protein CASSQDGYSPLHF.

The V and J genes are TRBV6-2 or TRBV6-3 and TRBJ2-2; D is perhaps TRBD2 (5 bases). The germline V and J ends were trimmed by 6 bases and 3 bases, with 11 bases remaining between them. CDR3 length equals 14 residues. Germline assignment: CDR1 MNHEY and CDR2 SVGEGT. CDR3 nucleotides: TGTGCCAGCAGCCGCGGGTTACACACCGGGGAGCTGTTTTTT. It is translated as CASSRGLHTGELFF.

V usage is TRBV11-1 and J usage is TRBJ1-1; TRBD1 might be the D (6 bases). The germline CDR1 and CDR2 sequences are SGHAT and FQDESV (reference sequence). There are 15 residues in the CDR3. V lost 2 bases, J lost 2 bases, and 12 bases lay in between. CDR3 loop: CASSLPTGGNTEAFF. In DNA, the CDR3 is TGTGCCAGCAGCTTACCGACAGGAGGAAACACTGAAGCTTTCTTT.

On this clone: One end of the junction varies from germline; a read error may be responsible. The chain carries TRBV13 and TRBJ1-2; D gene uncertain. Germline CDR1 is PRHDT and CDR2 is FYEKMQ (reference sequence). The length of the CDR3 is 16 residues. CDR3 coding DNA: TGTGCCAGCAGCTTAGGCCCCGATCCCACTAACCATGGCTACACCTTC. This sequence encodes CASSLGPDPTNHGYTF.

The rearrangement links TRBV19 to TRBJ2-7; D gene ambiguous. The CDR3 covers 12 residues. The V gene's germline CDR1 is LNHDA and CDR2 SQIVND (reference sequence). The V end was cut by 4 bases, the J end by 4 bases, with 8 bases between. In DNA form, the CDR3 reads TGTGCCAGTAGTACTCCGGGTTACGAGCAGTACTTC. Protein sequence: CASSTPGYEQYF. Full variable domain (remainder filled in from reference TRBV19 and TRBJ2-7): DGGITQSPKYLFRKEGQNVTLSCEQNLNHDAMYWYRQDPGQGLRLIYYSQIVNDFQKGDIAEGYSVSREKKESFPLTVTSAQKNPTAFYLCASSTPGYEQYFGPGTRLTVT.

In nucleotides, the CDR3 is TGTGCCAGCAGTTACTCGATGGGCGGAACCTACGAGCAGTACTTC. Protein: CASSYSMGGTYEQYF. The V gene is TRBV6-5, the J gene TRBJ2-7; D gene ambiguous. The CDR3 extends over 15 amino acids. Germline V CDR1 and CDR2: MNHEY, SVGAGI. Trimming shortened V by 0 bases and J by 2 bases, and 11 bases separated the two germline ends.

This clone showed up just once. CDR3 loop: CASSLPRNYGYTF. The CDR3 bases are TGTGCCAGCAGCTTACCCAGGAACTATGGCTACACCTTC. The V gene is TRBV11-1, the J gene TRBJ1-2; the D is unclear. The ends were cut back, 2 bases at V and 2 bases at J, with 6 bases in the middle. CDR1 is SGHAT, CDR2 FQDESV, per germline (reference sequence). The CDR3 is 13 amino acids.

The V and J genes are TRBV4-3 and TRBJ2-3, with 11 bases identical to TRBD2. The CDR3 consists of 18 residues. In germline, CDR1 is LGHNA, CDR2 YSLEER. With 1 base clipped from V and 4 bases from J, the junction kept 10 bases outside the gene matches. CDR3 loop: CASSQGTTSGSLPDTQYF. The CDR3, as DNA: TGCGCCAGCAGCCAAGGCACTACTAGCGGGAGTTTGCCAGATACGCAGTATTTT.

V gene TRBV11-3 combines with J gene TRBJ2-3; D gene uncertain. Trimming took off 7 bases at V and 4 bases at J, with 6 bases between the two ends. This CDR3 comprises 11 residues. Germline CDR1 and CDR2: SGHNT and YENEEA. In DNA form, the CDR3 reads TGTGCCAGCAAGGCGGCAGATACGCAGTATTTT. Residues: CASKAADTQYF.

V and J are TRBV28 and TRBJ2-1; TRBD2 matches at 12 bases. V lost 3 bases and J lost 4; bases outside the gene matches: 1. Germline V CDR1 and CDR2: MDHEN, SYDVKM. The CDR3 is 15 amino acids. CDR3 sequence (DNA): TGTGCCAGCAGTTTCGGGACTAGCGGGTACAATGAGCAGTTCTTC. Amino acids: CASSFGTSGYNEQFF.

V gene TRBV11-2 combines with J gene TRBJ1-2; TRBD1 matches 9 bases. J gave up 6 bases and V 4 bases, and 12 bases lay outside the gene matches. The CDR3 contains 16 residues. Germline V gives CDR1 SGHAT, CDR2 FQNNGV. CDR3 in amino acids: CASSSVQGAFKDGYTF. The DNA of the CDR3 is TGTGCCAGCAGCTCAGTACAGGGGGCATTTAAGGATGGCTACACCTTC.

The rearrangement uses TRBV28 and TRBJ2-3, with D possibly TRBD2 on 6 matching bases. V was cut by 3 bases and J by 0 bases, with 16 bases left in between. Germline-derived CDR1 and CDR2 are MDHEN and SYDVKM. This CDR3 is built from 17 residues. CDR3 coding DNA: TGTGCCAGCAGTTTCGGGGCGGGGCCTACTAGCACAGATACGCAGTATTTT. Protein sequence: CASSFGAGPTSTDTQYF.

J is TRBJ2-1 and V is TRBV21-1; the listed D gene, TRBD1, was not tested against the DNA. TRBV21-1 is tagged as a pseudogene. This CDR3 is 9 amino acids long. CDR3 loop: CASPIEQFF. The CDR3 coding sequence is TGTGCCAGCCCCATTGAGCAGTTCTTC.

V gene TRBV4-1 combines with J gene TRBJ1-4; perhaps TRBD1 as D (5 bases). Germline V gene lookup returns CDR1 MGHRA and CDR2 YSYEKL. The CDR3 runs 14 residues. The ends were cut back, 4 bases at V and 7 bases at J, with 13 bases in the middle. The CDR3 here is CASSPPNRFEKLFF. For the CDR3, the DNA is TGCGCCAGCAGCCCGCCCAACAGGTTTGAAAAACTGTTTTTT.

The chain employs TRBV9 and TRBJ2-3; a possible D gene is TRBD2 (6 bases). The V and J ends lost 0 bases and 8 bases respectively, with 13 bases between them. Germline V gene lookup returns CDR1 SGDLS and CDR2 YYNGEE. This CDR3 is built from 14 residues. In DNA form, the CDR3 reads TGTGCCAGCAGCGTAGAAGCTAGCGTCGCTACGCAGTATTTT. It specifies CASSVEASVATQYF.

The chain uses TRBV10-2 and TRBJ1-2; D remains unclear. The V gene lost 1 base and the J gene lost 3 bases, with 6 bases spanning the gap. Germline V gene lookup returns CDR1 WSHSY and CDR2 SAAADI. The CDR3 is made up of 13 amino acids. This chain's CDR3 is CASSEWEDYGYTF. In DNA form, the CDR3 reads TGCGCCAGCAGTGAGTGGGAGGACTATGGCTACACCTTC.

This clone was found once. The CDR3 region has the DNA TGTGCCAGCAGCCACTACAGGGGTAACACTGAAGCTTTCTTT. It encodes CASSHYRGNTEAFF. This chain links TRBV7-8 with TRBJ1-1, with 7 positions matching TRBD1. The CDR3 length is 14 residues. Germline V gives CDR1 SGHVS, CDR2 FQNEAQ. J gave up 2 bases and V 5 bases, and 5 bases lay outside the gene matches.

CDR3 loop: CASSPRVTGELFF. The DNA for the CDR3 is TGTGCCAGCAGCCCCCGCGTGACCGGGGAGCTGTTTTTT. The chain employs TRBV27 and TRBJ2-2; D unclear. The V gene's germline CDR1 is MNHEY and CDR2 SMNVEV (reference sequence). The CDR3 contains 13 residues. Trimming stripped 6 bases from V and 5 bases from J, with 10 bases between.